These 30 T cell receptor beta chains originate from one sample sequenced in a study of T cells in Graves' hyperthyroidism and ophthalmopathy. Researchers amplified the TCR beta CDR3 regions from RNA transcripts. Initially, a first-round RT-PCR of the TCR CDR3 employed the HTBI primer set. TCRdb analysed the multiplex PCR reads with MiXCR anew, one entry per CDR3 protein. The top ten clones hold roughly 20% of a sample with a few hundred thousand distinct CDR3 sequences, approximately 15% of them seen once. The specimen sequenced was blood. Every receptor here comes from a man in his thirties or forties with Graves' hyperthyroidism that later progressed to Graves' ophthalmopathy.

This rearrangement joins TRBV7-3 to TRBJ1-5, with 8 bases matching TRBD1. CDR1 and CDR2 (germline): SGHTA, FQGTGA. CDR3 length: 21 amino acids. With 0 bases clipped from V and 0 bases from J, the junction kept 16 bases outside the gene matches. The CDR3 DNA reads TGTGCCAGCAGCTTAACGGCGTCAGATATGGACAGGGAATATAGCAATCAGCCCCAGCATTTT. Translated, it gives CASSLTASDMDREYSNQPQHF.

The chain has TRBV19 and TRBJ2-2, with a weak D call TRBD1 (6 bases). Germline lookup yields CDR1 LNHDA and CDR2 SQIVND (reference sequence). This CDR3 spans 13 amino acids. Trimming removed 9 bases at V and 1 base at J, with 9 bases between. CDR3 protein: CASEQGNTGELFF. In nucleotides, the CDR3 is TGTGCCAGCGAACAGGGGAACACCGGGGAGCTGTTTTTT.

This clonotype has at least ten counts. The chain recombines TRBV11-2 with TRBJ2-7; D is unclear. From germline, CDR1 is SGHAT and CDR2 FQNNGV. V lost 2 bases and J 6 bases, leaving 5 bases between the germline ends. This CDR3 comprises 11 residues. CDR3 amino acids: CASSLLREQYF. For the CDR3, the DNA is TGTGCCAGCAGCTTACTCCGCGAGCAGTACTTC.

In the case of this clonotype: This could be a read error, since a much larger clone is one nucleotide away. The chain employs TRBV4-1 and TRBJ1-1; 7 positions match TRBD1. Germline CDR1 and CDR2: MGHRA and YSYEKL. CDR3 size: 13 residues. Here the CDR3 reads CTSSQGVSTEAFF. CDR3 in DNA: TGCACCAGCAGCCAGGGGGTGAGCACTGAAGCTTTCTTT.

Many counts were recorded for this clonotype. V gene TRBV7-8 combines with J gene TRBJ2-2; TRBD1 matches 7 bases. The CDR3 runs 13 residues. With V trimmed by 5 bases and J by 4 bases, 1 base remained unmatched. The V gene's germline CDR1 is SGHVS and CDR2 FQNEAQ. This chain's CDR3 is CASSNRGTGELFF. CDR3 in DNA: TGTGCCAGCAGCAACAGGGGCACCGGGGAGCTGTTTTTT. Full variable domain (remainder filled in from reference TRBV7-8 and TRBJ2-2): GAGVSQSPRYKVAKRGQDVALRCDPISGHVSLFWYQQALGQGPEFLTYFQNEAQLDKSGLPSDRFFAERPEGSVSTLKIQRTQQEDSAVYLCASSNRGTGELFFGEGSRLTVL.

This chain links TRBV18 with TRBJ1-2; 8 bases line up with TRBD1. With 4 bases clipped from V and 8 bases from J, the junction kept 6 bases outside the gene matches. Germline V gene lookup returns CDR1 KGHSH and CDR2 LQKENI. This CDR3 has 13 amino acids. CDR3 residues: CASSQTGGYGYTF. The DNA for the CDR3 is TGTGCCAGCTCACAAACAGGGGGTTACGGCTACACCTTC.

The rearrangement joins TRBV12-3 or TRBV12-4 to TRBJ2-7; 8 bases are shared with TRBD1. V lost 3 bases to trimming and J lost 3 bases; unmatched junction nucleotides: 13. This CDR3 is 17 amino acids long. This chain's CDR3 is CASSLSPGQGGNYEQYF. DNA for the CDR3: TGTGCCAGCAGTTTGTCACCCGGACAGGGAGGTAACTACGAGCAGTACTTC.

This clonotype was observed a few times. The chain is built from TRBV6-5 and TRBJ1-5, with 7 bases lining up with TRBD1. The CDR3 length is 15 residues. CDR1 is MNHEY, CDR2 SVGAGI, per germline. V trimming: 0 bases; J trimming: 5 bases; junction bases outside the gene matches: 4. CDR3 loop: CASSYSTGLDQPQHF. The CDR3 DNA is TGTGCCAGCAGTTACTCGACAGGGTTGGATCAGCCCCAGCATTTT.

With respect to this clonotype: Just one base apart from a much larger clone, this may be a read error. This chain connects TRBV19 to TRBJ2-1, with 11 bases lining up with TRBD2. This CDR3 region has 18 residues. The germline CDR1 and CDR2 sequences are LNHDA and SQIVND (reference sequence). The CDR3, as DNA: TGTGTCAGTAGTATAGCTAGCGGGGGGACGAGCTCCTACAATGAGCAGTTCTTC. Translation gives CVSSIASGGTSSYNEQFF. Combining the CDR3 with reference TRBV19 and TRBJ2-1 gives the whole variable domain DGGITQSPKYLFRKEGQNVTLSCEQNLNHDAMYWYRQDPGQGLRLIYYSQIVNDFQKGDIAEGYSVSREKKESFPLTVTSAQKNPTAFYLCVSSIASGGTSSYNEQFFGPGTRLTVL.

The chain joins TRBV18 to TRBJ2-2, with D uncertain. The CDR3 totals 16 residues. Trimming took off 2 bases at V and 4 bases at J, with 14 bases between the two ends. Germline lookup yields CDR1 KGHSH and CDR2 LQKENI. CDR3 region: CASSPIATTSTGELFF. CDR3 nucleotide sequence: TGTGCCAGCTCACCAATAGCCACTACCTCCACCGGGGAGCTGTTTTTT. The full variable domain, completed using reference TRBV18 and TRBJ2-2, is NAGVMQNPRHLVRRRGQEARLRCSPMKGHSHVYWYRQLPEEGLKFMVYLQKENIIDESGMPKERFSAEFPKEGPSILRIQQVVRGDSAAYFCASSPIATTSTGELFFGEGSRLTVL.

This clonotype was detected a few times. The genes are TRBV6-2 or TRBV6-3 and TRBJ2-5; TRBD1 matches 9 bases. Germline V gives CDR1 MNHEY, CDR2 SVGEGT. CDR3 length: 15 residues. V shed 6 bases, J shed 6 bases, and the junction held 11 bases outside the gene matches. This CDR3 reads CASRNRGLSQKTQYF. The CDR3 DNA reads TGTGCCAGCAGGAACAGGGGGCTATCGCAAAAGACCCAGTACTTC.

This clonotype came up many times. The rearrangement uses TRBV28 and TRBJ2-7; 8 bases agree with TRBD1. Germline values: CDR1 MDHEN, CDR2 SYDVKM. CDR3 length: 15 residues. V lost 8 bases to trimming and J lost 3 bases; unmatched junction nucleotides: 12. CDR3 bases: TGTGCCAGCCGAGGACAGGGATATGCCGGCTACGAGCAGTACTTC. It encodes CASRGQGYAGYEQYF.

This chain uses TRBV12-3 or TRBV12-4 with TRBJ1-2, with D maybe TRBD1 (5 bases). The V and J ends lost 1 base and 3 bases respectively, with 12 bases between them. There are 15 residues in the CDR3. The CDR3 loop reads CASSLVAGLDYGYTF. DNA for the CDR3: TGTGCCAGCAGTTTAGTGGCAGGGCTAGACTATGGCTACACCTTC.

This clonotype was observed many times. The chain joins TRBV10-3 to TRBJ1-2; D ambiguous. Trimming removed 8 bases from V and 5 bases from J, with 9 bases in between. The germline V gene has CDR1 ENHRY and CDR2 SYGVKD. The CDR3 extends over 11 amino acids. The CDR3 DNA follows: TGTGCCATCGGAGGGTCATATGGCTACACCTTC. It is translated as CAIGGSYGYTF.

This rearrangement joins TRBV5-1 to TRBJ2-7, with 7 bases matching TRBD1. The V and J ends lost 2 bases and 5 bases, in that order; junction bases with no gene match: 4. This CDR3 contains 13 residues. Germline V gene sequence: CDR1 SGHRS, CDR2 YFSETQ. CDR3 amino acids: CASSFDRAHEQYF. The CDR3 coding sequence is TGCGCCAGCAGCTTCGACAGGGCCCACGAGCAGTACTTC.

This clonotype was picked up many times. J is TRBJ1-1 and V is TRBV27; D is uncertain. The length of the CDR3 is 13 residues. Germline CDR1 is MNHEY and CDR2 is SMNVEV (reference sequence). Trimming removed 7 bases from V and 4 bases from J, with 13 bases in between. CDR3 sequence: CASTPQWGTEAFF. In DNA form, the CDR3 reads TGTGCCAGCACCCCCCAATGGGGCACTGAAGCTTTCTTT.

To note about this clonotype: This sequence may be a read error, since a much larger clone differs from it by one base. The genes are TRBV5-1 and TRBJ2-3, with D perhaps TRBD1 or TRBD2 (5 bases each). The V gene's germline CDR1 is SGHRS and CDR2 YFSETQ. There are 14 residues in the CDR3. The V and J ends lost 3 bases and 8 bases respectively, with 16 bases between them. The DNA of the CDR3 is TGCGCCAGCAGCTCCGGTCGAGCTGGGGGTACGCAGTATTTT. As protein: CASSSGRAGGTQYF. The full variable domain, its missing parts supplied by reference TRBV5-1 and TRBJ2-3, is KAGVTQTPRYLIKTRGQQVTLSCSPISGHRSVSWYQQTPGQGLQFLFEYFSETQRNKGNFPGRFSGRQFSNSRSEMNVSTLELGDSALYLCASSSGRAGGTQYFGPGTRLTVL.

On this clonotype: A read error may produce the germline difference seen at one junction end. V usage is TRBV12-3 or TRBV12-4 and J usage is TRBJ2-2; 11 positions agree with TRBD2. This CDR3 is built from 16 residues. The DNA of the CDR3 is TGTGCCAGCACTTTAGCGGGGGGGCTTGTCACCGGGGAGCTGTTTTTT. As protein: CASTLAGGLVTGELFF.

The chain joins TRBV7-9 to TRBJ1-6; D gene uncertain. Germline lookup yields CDR1 SEHNR and CDR2 FQNEAQ (reference sequence). The CDR3 is 15 amino acids. The germline V and J ends were trimmed by 1 base and 3 bases, with 7 bases remaining between them. CDR3 in DNA: TGTGCCAGCAGCTTAGGGACGGTCTATAATTCACCCCTCCACTTT. Amino acid sequence: CASSLGTVYNSPLHF. Full variable domain (outside the CDR3, taken from reference TRBV7-9 and TRBJ1-6): DTGVSQNPRHKITKRGQNVTFRCDPISEHNRLYWYRQTLGQGPEFLTYFQNEAQLEKSRLLSDRFSAERPKGSFSTLEIQRTEQGDSAMYLCASSLGTVYNSPLHFGNGTRLTVT.

This clonotype was recorded at least ten times. The chain employs TRBV11-2 and TRBJ2-5, with D hard to call. V was shortened by 10 bases and J by 3 bases, with 9 bases between the two germline ends. The germline CDR1 and CDR2 sequences are SGHAT and FQNNGV. The CDR3 length is 11 residues. DNA for the CDR3: TGTGCCACAAGGACGGAAGAGACCCAGTACTTC. Amino acid sequence: CATRTEETQYF. The variable domain in full, with the rest retrieved from reference TRBV11-2 and TRBJ2-5, is EAGVAQSPRYKIIEKRQSVAFWCNPISGHATLYWYQQILGQGPKLLIQFQNNGVVDDSQLPKDRFSAERLKGVDSTLKIQPAKLEDSAVYLCATRTEETQYFGPGTRLLVL.

The CDR3 coding sequence is TGTGCCAGCAGTTGGGACAGGGGTGTGGCACCCCTCCACTTT. It codes for CASSWDRGVAPLHF. J is TRBJ1-6 and V is TRBV27; 10 bases are shared with TRBD1. J lost 11 bases, V lost 4 bases, and 5 bases had no gene match. This CDR3 is built from 14 residues. Germline V lookup: CDR1 MNHEY, CDR2 SMNVEV (reference sequence).

This clonotype was seen a handful of times. The J gene is TRBJ2-7, the V gene TRBV28; 7 bases are shared with TRBD1. With V trimmed by 6 bases and J by 3 bases, 5 bases remained unmatched. This CDR3 contains 13 residues. Germline V gene lookup returns CDR1 MDHEN and CDR2 SYDVKM. The CDR3 DNA is TGTGCCAGCAGCCCCTGGGACAGCTACGAGCAGTACTTC. Protein sequence: CASSPWDSYEQYF. Full variable domain (remainder filled in from reference TRBV28 and TRBJ2-7): DVKVTQSSRYLVKRTGEKVFLECVQDMDHENMFWYRQDPGLGLRLIYFSYDVKMKEKGDIPEGYSVSREKKERFSLILESASTNQTSMYLCASSPWDSYEQYFGPGTRLTVT.

At least ten counts were recorded for this clonotype. The rearrangement links TRBV12-3 or TRBV12-4 to TRBJ1-1; D is undetermined. The CDR3 runs 14 residues. The germline V and J ends were trimmed by 3 bases and 1 base, with 9 bases remaining between them. Here the CDR3 reads CASSFVGKNTEAFF. The CDR3 DNA reads as TGTGCCAGCAGTTTCGTCGGTAAGAACACTGAAGCTTTCTTT.

This clonotype turned up a few times. The V gene is TRBV4-1, the J gene TRBJ2-6; TRBD1 matches 10 bases. Germline lookup yields CDR1 MGHRA and CDR2 YSYEKL. This CDR3 has 22 residues. V was clipped by 5 bases and J by 4 bases; unmatched bases: 23. CDR3 residues: CASSARRRDRGLPEAGANVLTF. The DNA of the CDR3 is TGCGCCAGCAGCGCCCGTCGCCGGGACAGGGGTTTGCCCGAAGCCGGGGCCAACGTCCTGACTTTC.

This clonotype was observed at least ten times. This chain links TRBV24-1 with TRBJ2-3; 10 bases agree with TRBD2. The CDR3 spans 16 residues. The germline V gene encodes CDR1 KGHDR and CDR2 SFDVKD. J lost 4 bases, V lost 4 bases, and 7 bases had no gene match. The CDR3 region has the DNA TGTGCCACCAGTGACCCGGGACTAGCGTTGCCAGATACGCAGTATTTT. This codes for CATSDPGLALPDTQYF.

V and J are TRBV10-1 and TRBJ2-3; possibly TRBD2 for D (6 bases). This CDR3 has 14 residues. Trimming stripped 2 bases from V and 4 bases from J, with 10 bases between. Germline V lookup: CDR1 WNHNN, CDR2 SYGVQD (reference sequence). The CDR3: CASSEAGRPDTQYF. CDR3 DNA sequence: TGCGCCAGCAGTGAGGCGGGGCGGCCAGATACGCAGTATTTT.

The sample holds a few counts of this clonotype. The rearrangement uses TRBV5-5 and TRBJ1-1; unclear D gene. The CDR3 spans 13 residues. The V end was cut by 1 base, the J end by 7 bases, with 11 bases between. Germline values: CDR1 SGHKS, CDR2 YYEKEE (reference sequence). CDR3 DNA sequence: TGTGCCAGCAGCTTGCGGTTTGAGAGTGAAGCTTTCTTT. Protein: CASSLRFESEAFF. The complete variable domain, with remaining parts taken from reference TRBV5-5 and TRBJ1-1, reads DAGVTQSPTHLIKTRGQQVTLRCSPISGHKSVSWYQQVLGQGPQFIFQYYEKEERGRGNFPDRFSARQFPNYSSELNVNALLLGDSALYLCASSLRFESEAFFGQGTRLTVV.

This clonotype was seen more than once but under ten times. This chain uses TRBV5-5 with TRBJ2-5, with D perhaps matching TRBD2 (7 bases). Trimming stripped 0 bases from V and 5 bases from J, with 17 bases between. The length of the CDR3 is 16 residues. Germline V gives CDR1 SGHKS, CDR2 YYEKEE (reference sequence). The CDR3 bases are TGTGCCAGCAGCTTGGCGGGGGGACACTCGGGGGAGACCCAGTACTTC. Encoded protein: CASSLAGGHSGETQYF. The full variable domain, its missing parts supplied by reference TRBV5-5 and TRBJ2-5, is DAGVTQSPTHLIKTRGQQVTLRCSPISGHKSVSWYQQVLGQGPQFIFQYYEKEERGRGNFPDRFSARQFPNYSSELNVNALLLGDSALYLCASSLAGGHSGETQYFGPGTRLLVL.

This clonotype has only a few counts. The chain has TRBV7-9 and TRBJ2-3, with TRBD1 matching 8 bases. Germline lookup yields CDR1 SEHNR and CDR2 FQNEAQ (reference sequence). The CDR3 extends over 18 amino acids. J lost 6 bases, V lost 2 bases, and 16 bases had no gene match. In nucleotides, the CDR3 is TGTGCCAGCAGCTTAAAGGCCCCGGGACAGGTGGGGTTGGATACGCAGTATTTT. It translates to CASSLKAPGQVGLDTQYF.

This clonotype has ten or more counts. The genes are TRBV12-3 or TRBV12-4 and TRBJ1-1; D uncertain. CDR3 size: 12 residues. Deletions cut 3 bases from V and 7 bases from J, with 9 bases between. The CDR3 nucleotides read TGTGCCAGCAGTTTGTTGGGCAGTGAAGCTTTCTTT. Protein: CASSLLGSEAFF.